This T cell receptor (beta chain) was obtained from a study of Ad26.COV2.S vaccination and SARS-CoV-2 variants. Some clones are missing from TCRdb's copy, which holds only in-frame ones; the method was immunoSEQ multiplex PCR. The data show approximately 300,000 clones, with roughly 84% seen just once and 1.5% to 2% held by the top ten. Documented treatment: around 19 received Ad26.COV2.S at low or high dose, single or two shots; roughly five received placebo; per-sample allocation not given. Repertoires come from day 63 after the first vaccine or placebo injection. Adults aged 18-55 years in Boston included the donor. Germline V gene data show CDR1 as SGHDT and CDR2 as YYEEEE. V lost 5 bases to trimming and J lost 1 base, with 9 bases between them. CDR3 length: 13 amino acids.

The material sequenced was peripheral blood, taken in a trial of Ad26.COV2.S vaccine versus placebo. This chain uses TRBV5-6 with TRBJ1-1, with D maybe TRBD1 (5 bases). This clonotype was sampled from a person aged 18-65 years who received the Ad26.COV2.S COVID-19 vaccine or a placebo. CDR3 sequence (DNA): TGTGCCAGCAGTTTTGACAGGAACACTGAAGCTTTCTTT. The encoded protein is CASSFDRNTEAFF.